The 22 T cell receptor beta chains below all came from one sample that was sequenced in a study of control samples from healthy donors and cancer patients. Libraries were prepared by immunoSEQ multiplex PCR; TCRdb keeps only in-frame clonotypes and omits some of them. Altogether over 100,000 clones are present, about nine tenths being singletons, with the ten largest covering around 5.1%. Sample: blood. These receptors all come from a man between 18 and 29 years old in good health.

This clone came up once. This chain connects TRBV5-1 to TRBJ2-7; D is perhaps TRBD1 (5 bases). This CDR3 contains 14 residues. V was shortened by 0 bases and J by 2 bases, with 9 bases between the two germline ends. Looked up from germline, CDR1 is SGHRS and CDR2 is YFSETQ. CDR3 in amino acids: CASSLGQGAYEQYF. CDR3 in DNA: TGCGCCAGCAGCTTGGGCCAGGGCGCCTACGAGCAGTACTTC. Using reference TRBV5-1 and TRBJ2-7 for the parts outside the CDR3, the full variable domain is KAGVTQTPRYLIKTRGQQVTLSCSPISGHRSVSWYQQTPGQGLQFLFEYFSETQRNKGNFPGRFSGRQFSNSRSEMNVSTLELGDSALYLCASSLGQGAYEQYFGPGTRLTVT.

Note on this clone: Other DNA sequences from this sample encode an identical CDR3 as well. The rearrangement uses TRBV14 and TRBJ1-2; D gene uncertain. Germline V CDR1 and CDR2: SGHDN, FVKESK. Trimming took 1 base from V and 1 from J, leaving 4 bases between them. The CDR3 is made up of 13 amino acids. Here the CDR3 DNA reads TGTGCCAGCAGCCAAGGGGGTAACTATGGCTACACCTTC. Its translation is CASSQGGNYGYTF. The entire variable domain, with the rest obtained from reference TRBV14 and TRBJ1-2, is as follows: EAGVTQFPSHSVIEKGQTVTLRCDPISGHDNLYWYRRVMGKEIKFLLHFVKESKQDESGMPNNRFLAERTGGTYSTLKVQPAELEDSGVYFCASSQGGNYGYTFGSGTRLTVV.

The chain uses TRBV7-6 and TRBJ2-5; the D is unclear. Germline loops: CDR1 SGHVS, CDR2 FNYEAQ. This CDR3 has 12 residues. Trimming cost V 5 bases and J 2 bases, with 6 bases left between them. CDR3 bases: TGTGCCAGCAGCAGCCATCAAGAGACCCAGTACTTC. Protein product: CASSSHQETQYF.

The chain carries TRBV20-1 and TRBJ2-5; no clear D gene. The V end lost 4 bases, the J end lost 7 bases, and 10 bases lay between the germline ends. The CDR3 consists of 11 residues. The germline V gene encodes CDR1 DFQATT and CDR2 SNEGSKA (reference sequence). The CDR3 coding sequence is TGCAGTGCTACGCCGGATTGGACCCAGTACTTC. Translating it yields CSATPDWTQYF.

The count of this clone is one. The rearrangement uses TRBV23-1 and TRBJ1-6; 8 bases are a match to TRBD1. TRBV23-1 is treated as an ORF (open reading frame) with a function not yet certain. The CDR3 sequence is 17 residues long. The J segment lost 9 bases and the V segment lost 4 bases, leaving 14 bases of the junction unmatched. CDR3 in DNA: TGCGCCAGCAGTCCCTTTAAGCGACAGGGGAACTCTTCACCCCTCCACTTT. This translates into CASSPFKRQGNSSPLHF.

The chain links TRBV30 to TRBJ1-4; 7 bases are shared with TRBD1. Germline V gene data show CDR1 as GTSNPN and CDR2 as SVGIG (reference sequence). The ends lost 5 bases at V and 5 bases at J; junction bases unmatched: 5. This CDR3 spans 13 amino acids. This CDR3 is CAWGQDPNEKLFF. The CDR3 nucleotides are TGTGCCTGGGGACAGGACCCCAATGAAAAACTGTTTTTT.

The V call is TRBV10-3, the J call TRBJ1-2; D might be TRBD1 (6 bases). Trimming pared 3 bases from V and 6 bases from J, leaving 23 bases between. Looked up from germline, CDR1 is ENHRY and CDR2 is SYGVKD. The CDR3 runs to 17 residues. CDR3 DNA sequence: TGTGCCATCAGTGACCTTGATTTAGATGCGGGGGCAGATGGCTACACCTTC. Translated: CAISDLDLDAGADGYTF.

The J gene is TRBJ2-7, the V gene TRBV25-1; 8 nucleotides line up with TRBD1. The CDR3 covers 14 residues. CDR1 and CDR2 (germline): MGHDK, SYGVNS. The ends lost 8 bases at V and 2 bases at J; junction bases unmatched: 8. CDR3 DNA sequence: TGTGCCAGCCGAGGACAGGGTAGTGCCTACGAGCAGTACTTC. Amino acid sequence: CASRGQGSAYEQYF.

The rearrangement links TRBV5-4 to TRBJ1-2, with 12 bases that match TRBD1. The trim removed 3 bases at V and 8 bases at J, leaving 8 bases unmatched. The CDR3 extends over 15 amino acids. Germline CDR1 SGHNT, CDR2 YYREEE (reference sequence). The CDR3 reads CASSSLTGTGGGYTF. The CDR3 bases are TGTGCCAGCAGCTCACTAACCGGGACAGGGGGCGGCTACACCTTC.

This chain joins TRBV25-1 and TRBJ1-3; 8 positions agree with TRBD1. Germline V gene data show CDR1 as MGHDK and CDR2 as SYGVNS. V dropped 4 bases and J dropped 1; count of bases not matched to a gene: 0. CDR3 length: 14 amino acids. CDR3 amino acids: CASSGDRSGNTIYF. CDR3 coding DNA: TGTGCCAGCAGTGGGGACAGGTCTGGAAACACCATATATTTT.

The chain uses TRBV24-1 and TRBJ2-2; 10 nucleotides agree with TRBD1. Germline assignment: CDR1 KGHDR and CDR2 SFDVKD. This CDR3 region has 15 residues. Germline trimming cut 7 bases from V and 6 bases from J; bases unmatched to any gene: 7. The CDR3 coding sequence is TGTGCCACCAGCACCGGGACAGGGGAAGCCGGGGAGCTGTTTTTT. Its translation is CATSTGTGEAGELFF.

V usage is TRBV3-1 (or the pseudogene TRBV3-2) and J usage is TRBJ1-1; no clear D. The CDR3 runs 14 residues. With 3 bases removed from V and 1 base from J, the gap between germline ends came to 9 bases. Germline values: CDR1 LGHDT, CDR2 YNNKEL (reference sequence). The CDR3 protein is CASSQRHSNTEAFF. CDR3 in DNA: TGTGCCAGCAGCCAGAGACACTCGAACACTGAAGCTTTCTTT.

As DNA, the CDR3 is TGTGCCAGCAGCGTAGCAGGACAGAGCTTATACGAGCAGTACTTC. It is translated as CASSVAGQSLYEQYF. This chain uses TRBV9 with TRBJ2-7, with a tentative D call TRBD1 (6 bases). Germline CDR1 SGDLS, CDR2 YYNGEE. The length of the CDR3 is 15 residues. Between the trimmed V and J ends, which lost 0 bases and 4 bases, there was a span of 14 bases.

The chain joins TRBV7-9 to TRBJ1-1; TRBD1 agrees at 12 bases. Trimming at V came to 4 bases and at J to 4 bases, leaving 10 bases not matched to a gene. CDR1 is SEHNR and CDR2 is FQNEAQ in the germline V gene (reference sequence). CDR3 length: 17 residues. This CDR3 is CASSSRRDRGLRTEAFF. For the CDR3, the DNA is TGTGCCAGCAGCTCCCGGCGGGACAGGGGGCTCCGCACTGAAGCTTTCTTT.

The J gene is TRBJ2-5, the V gene TRBV3-1 (or the pseudogene TRBV3-2); D might be TRBD2 (5 bases). V dropped 4 bases and J dropped 5 bases, with 17 bases sitting between them. The CDR3 is 15 amino acids. From germline, CDR1 is LGHDT and CDR2 YNNKEL (reference sequence). CDR3 protein: CASSPSTNPGETQYF. CDR3 nucleotide sequence: TGTGCCAGCAGCCCGAGCACTAATCCGGGGGAGACCCAGTACTTC.

This chain joins TRBV6-5 and TRBJ1-4; the D is unclear. The V gene's germline CDR1 is MNHEY and CDR2 SVGAGI. The CDR3 has 14 amino acids. V lost 6 bases and J lost 6, with 14 bases in between. DNA for the CDR3: TGTGCCAGCAGCCGGAGGGTGAAGGATGAAAAACTGTTTTTT. Translation gives CASSRRVKDEKLFF.

The V and J genes are TRBV12-3 or TRBV12-4 and TRBJ1-1, with D unresolved. There are 11 residues in the CDR3. The V end was cut by 7 bases, the J end by 3 bases, with 6 bases between. CDR3 in DNA: TGTGCCAGCACCGCCTACACTGAAGCTTTCTTT. Encoded protein: CASTAYTEAFF.

This clone was picked up many times. The chain is built from TRBV3-1 (or the pseudogene TRBV3-2) and TRBJ2-7; D not resolved. V was pared by 1 base and J by 3 bases, with 7 bases between. The CDR3 runs to 13 residues. CDR1 is LGHDT and CDR2 is YNNKEL in the germline V gene (reference sequence). DNA for the CDR3: TGTGCCAGCAGCCAAGTAAACAACTACGAGCAGTACTTC. Its protein product is CASSQVNNYEQYF.

V and J are TRBV4-1 and TRBJ2-1; TRBD2 agrees at 12 bases. This CDR3 is 16 amino acids long. CDR1 and CDR2 from the germline V gene are MGHRA and YSYEKL. V lost 0 bases to trimming and J lost 8 bases; unmatched junction nucleotides: 5. The CDR3 DNA reads TGCGCCAGCAGCCAAGAATGGACTAGCGGGGCTGATGAGCAGTTCTTC. It yields the protein CASSQEWTSGADEQFF.

The genes are TRBV9 and TRBJ1-1, with D uncertain. V was pared by 0 bases and J by 5 bases, with 17 bases between. In germline, CDR1 is SGDLS, CDR2 YYNGEE. The CDR3 length is 16 residues. DNA for the CDR3: TGTGCCAGCAGCGTAGGTGTAGGGTGGGTTGGTACTGAAGCTTTCTTT. It encodes CASSVGVGWVGTEAFF.

The chain is built from TRBV11-2 and TRBJ1-5; TRBD1 matches 10 bases. CDR1 and CDR2 (germline): SGHAT, FQNNGV. CDR3 length equals 17 residues. Trimming cost V 0 bases and J 5 bases; bases outside gene matches: 7. This CDR3 reads CASSLDVTTGGDQPQHF. CDR3 nucleotide sequence: TGTGCCAGCAGCTTAGACGTCACGACAGGGGGCGATCAGCCCCAGCATTTT.

V usage is TRBV7-9 and J usage is TRBJ1-2; tentatively, D is TRBD1 (5 bases). The V gene's germline CDR1 is SEHNR and CDR2 FQNEAQ (reference sequence). The CDR3 has 15 amino acids. V was pared by 0 bases and J by 7 bases, with 15 bases between. The CDR3 region is CASSLAGTPRGGYTF. CDR3 DNA sequence: TGTGCCAGCAGCTTAGCCGGGACGCCTAGGGGTGGCTACACCTTC.